These 15 T cell receptor beta chains were sequenced from one sample in a study of shared clonotypes between healthy human individuals. Profiling relied on immunoSEQ multiplex PCR, and the TCRdb table lists in-frame clones only, not all of them. The data contain fewer than 3 million clones, 85% to 95% of them singletons. Material: naive CD4+ T cells from PBMCs. Subset: CD45RA+ positively selected. The origin of the receptors is a man aged 18 to 29 in good health. Some clones in this sample may be carry-over from other donors' samples.

The chain uses TRBV5-4 and TRBJ2-7; perhaps TRBD1 as D (7 bases). V was pared by 0 bases and J by 7 bases, with 14 bases between. Germline CDR1 is SGHNT and CDR2 is YYREEE (reference sequence). This CDR3 is 14 amino acids long. CDR3 in DNA: TGTGCCAGCAGCTTGGACGGAGGGGGCGGGGAGCAGTACTTC. Its translation is CASSLDGGGGEQYF.

The chain is built from TRBV6-6 and TRBJ2-4; 9 nucleotides agree with TRBD1. With 5 bases clipped from V and 8 bases from J, the junction kept 10 bases outside the gene matches. From germline, CDR1 is MNHNY and CDR2 SVGAGI (reference sequence). This CDR3 spans 15 amino acids. CDR3: CASSPPDRGADIQYF. CDR3 coding DNA: TGTGCCAGCAGTCCTCCGGACAGGGGTGCGGACATTCAGTACTTC.

V is TRBV6-1 and J is TRBJ2-7, with 7 bases that match TRBD1. CDR1 is MNHNS, CDR2 SASEGT, per germline. This CDR3 contains 13 residues. The trim removed 8 bases at V and 3 bases at J, leaving 7 bases unmatched. This chain's CDR3 is CASSRGKDYEQYF. The CDR3 coding sequence is TGTGCCAGCTCCAGGGGGAAAGACTACGAGCAGTACTTC.

This clone occurred a few times. V is TRBV7-2 and J is TRBJ2-1; D unresolved. Trimming pared 2 bases from V and 5 bases from J, leaving 1 base between. CDR3 length: 11 residues. CDR1 is SGHTA and CDR2 is FQGNSA in the germline V gene. The CDR3 is CASSLNNEQFF. As DNA, the CDR3 is TGTGCCAGCAGCTTAAACAATGAGCAGTTCTTC. The full variable domain, rest sourced from reference TRBV7-2 and TRBJ2-1, is GAGVSQSPSNKVTEKGKDVELRCDPISGHTALYWYRQSLGQGLEFLIYFQGNSAPDKSGLPSDRFSAERTGGSVSTLTIQRTQQEDSAVYLCASSLNNEQFFGPGTRLTVL.

This clone was found a few times. The chain joins TRBV15 to TRBJ1-2; D ambiguous. The V gene's germline CDR1 is LNHNV and CDR2 YYDKDF (reference sequence). The CDR3 is 11 residues long. The V and J ends lost 3 bases and 8 bases respectively, with 7 bases between them. The CDR3 coding sequence is TGTGCCACCAGCAGCCCGGAGGGCTACACCTTC. As protein: CATSSPEGYTF.

The chain combines TRBV7-8 with TRBJ2-5; D might be TRBD1 or TRBD2, each matching 5 bases. Germline V gives CDR1 SGHVS, CDR2 FQNEAQ. Trimming shortened V by 5 bases and J by 4 bases, and 20 bases separated the two germline ends. The CDR3 is 16 residues long. The CDR3 loop reads CASSPSPPGRGETQYF. The DNA of the CDR3 is TGTGCCAGCAGCCCTAGTCCGCCGGGGCGCGGAGAGACCCAGTACTTC.

The chain carries TRBV7-8 and TRBJ2-7, with 11 bases aligning to TRBD2. The CDR3 sequence is 15 residues long. Per germline, CDR1 SGHVS and CDR2 FQNEAQ. The V segment lost 4 bases and the J segment 3 bases; nucleotides outside the gene matches: 5. Written as DNA, the CDR3 is TGTGCCAGCAGCTCGGGACTAGCGGAGTACTACGAGCAGTACTTC. Amino acids: CASSSGLAEYYEQYF. Combining the CDR3 with reference TRBV7-8 and TRBJ2-7 gives the whole variable domain GAGVSQSPRYKVAKRGQDVALRCDPISGHVSLFWYQQALGQGPEFLTYFQNEAQLDKSGLPSDRFFAERPEGSVSTLKIQRTQQEDSAVYLCASSSGLAEYYEQYFGPGTRLTVT.

This sequence joins TRBV29-1 and TRBJ2-5; the D gene is possibly TRBD2 (5 bases). Per germline, CDR1 SQVTM and CDR2 ANQGSEA. V lost 6 bases, J lost 5 bases, and 10 bases lay in between. The length of the CDR3 is 11 residues. The CDR3 nucleotides are TGCAGCGTGAGGGTAGGGGAGACCCAGTACTTC. Translating gives CSVRVGETQYF.

The chain carries TRBV7-2 and TRBJ1-2, with D unclear. The germline V gene encodes CDR1 SGHTA and CDR2 FQGNSA. The germline V and J ends were trimmed by 1 base and 8 bases, with 14 bases remaining between them. The CDR3 is 14 amino acids. In DNA form, the CDR3 reads TGTGCCAGCAGCTTAGATTGGGGAGCCGGGGGCTACACCTTC. It translates to CASSLDWGAGGYTF.

The count of this clone is one. This sample includes further DNA sequences coding for the same CDR3. The chain uses TRBV5-1 and TRBJ2-3, with D possibly matching TRBD2 (5 bases). The CDR3 is 12 amino acids. Trimming left V 2 bases short and J 5 bases short, with 6 bases between. The germline V gene has CDR1 SGHRS and CDR2 YFSETQ. CDR3 loop: CASSLSGDTQYF. In DNA form, the CDR3 reads TGCGCCAGCAGCTTAAGCGGAGATACGCAGTATTTT.

The J gene is TRBJ1-2, the V gene TRBV7-9; D uncertain. V was pared by 1 base and J by 4 bases, with 10 bases between. Germline V lookup: CDR1 SEHNR, CDR2 FQNEAQ (reference sequence). The CDR3 extends over 14 amino acids. The CDR3 bases are TGTGCCAGCAGCTTAGGGGTCCTTAGCTATGGCTACACCTTC. This translates into CASSLGVLSYGYTF.

V usage is TRBV5-6 and J usage is TRBJ2-2; possibly TRBD2 for D (5 bases). Per germline, CDR1 SGHDT and CDR2 YYEEEE. This CDR3 comprises 15 residues. The ends were cut back, 6 bases at V and 4 bases at J, with 16 bases in the middle. CDR3: CASNPTGRGTGELFF. The CDR3 DNA is TGTGCCAGCAACCCCACGGGGAGAGGCACCGGGGAGCTGTTTTTT.

V usage is TRBV29-1 and J usage is TRBJ1-2; no clear D gene. Germline CDR1 and CDR2: SQVTM and ANQGSEA. V was cut by 3 bases and J by 4 bases, with 9 bases left in between. The CDR3 is 12 amino acids. CDR3 loop: CSVESAPYGYTF. DNA for the CDR3: TGCAGCGTTGAGTCTGCCCCCTATGGCTACACCTTC.

The table lists this clone with a count of one. The rearrangement links TRBV5-4 to TRBJ1-2; 11 nucleotides line up with TRBD1. The CDR3 has 16 residues. V shed 2 bases and J 2 bases; nucleotides not matched to a gene: 5. In germline, CDR1 is SGHNT, CDR2 YYREEE (reference sequence). In DNA, the CDR3 is TGTGCCAGCAGCTTCGGACAGGGGGCTTTAAACTATGGCTACACCTTC. It is translated as CASSFGQGALNYGYTF.

The CDR3 region has the DNA TGTGCCAGCAGTGACATCTCGGGACGAGGAAACACCATATATTTT. Translated: CASSDISGRGNTIYF. V usage is TRBV2 and J usage is TRBJ1-3; possibly TRBD1 for D (5 bases). Trimming cost V 3 bases and J 4 bases, with 13 bases left between them. The CDR3 covers 15 residues. Germline V lookup: CDR1 SNHLY, CDR2 FYNNEI.